This T cell receptor (beta chain) originates from a study of tumor-infiltrating lymphocytes in primary liver carcinoma. Study-wide results and limits: The overlap of tumor-adjacent and tumor-blood pairs was smaller than that of tumor region pairs.

With a constant-region primer, TCR beta cDNA was made from 450 to 550 ng of total RNA. Generation of the TCR beta libraries relied on three nested multiplex PCR rounds using slightly modified ARM-PCR. A C-beta reverse primer was combined with TRBV1-TRBV30 forward primers in the first two PCR rounds, and each round had approximately 10 cycles. TCRdb independently ran MiXCR on the multiplex PCR reads; one entry per CDR3 protein. Of around 330,000 distinct CDR3 sequences listed, more than 55% were seen once; the top ten hold about 8.4%. This clonotype was recorded many times. Its antigen remains unknown. Looked up from germline, CDR1 is SQVTM and CDR2 is ANQGSEA. CDR3 size: 15 residues. The junction had 9 bases not matched to a gene; V was cut back by 1 base and J by 4 bases. Blood RNA was derived from unsorted whole blood, and germline DNA was extracted too.

The receptor comes from a middle-aged man with primary liver carcinoma and hepatitis B virus infection. Sequencing was performed on peripheral blood. This chain links TRBV29-1 with TRBJ2-7; 8 bases fit TRBD2. DNA for the CDR3: TGCAGCGTTGAAGCACCAACTAGCGGCGTTTACGAGCAGTACTTC. Its protein is CSVEAPTSGVYEQYF.